Listed below are T cell receptor beta chains from one sample, sequenced in a study of lymphopenia after photon versus proton radiotherapy. The method was immunoSEQ multiplex PCR; TCRdb's version includes in-frame clones alone and lacks a portion of them. The data show around 20,000 clones, around 89% seen once. The sequencing used peripheral blood, collected from a patient treated with proton-based radiotherapy. Every receptor here comes from an older man with esophageal cancer. CDR3s include the opening cysteine and the closing phenylalanine or tryptophan. Each record gives: D gene, J gene, V gene, clone size, CDR3 DNA, CDR3 protein. The D gene is left open where the match is weak. Rows may omit the clone size; those that give it use once, few, many or a size class.

d_call: NA
j_call: TRBJ1-4
v_call: TRBV10-2
clone_size: NA
cdr3_nt: TGCGCCAGCAGTACCACCGGGACCCTCAAGGAAAAACTGTTTTTT
cdr3_aa: CASSTTGTLKEKLFF

d_call: NA
j_call: TRBJ2-3
v_call: TRBV2
clone_size: few
cdr3_nt: TGTGCCGGCGGACATCTGCGTGGGGATACGCAGTATTTT
cdr3_aa: CAGGHLRGDTQYF

d_call: TRBD1
j_call: TRBJ2-7
v_call: TRBV19
clone_size: few
cdr3_nt: TGTGCCAGTAGTCCCGGGACAGGGGTGGTTCACGAGCAGTACTTC
cdr3_aa: CASSPGTGVVHEQYF

d_call: TRBD2
j_call: TRBJ2-1
v_call: TRBV7-2
clone_size: NA
cdr3_nt: TGTGCCAGCAGCTTAGCGGGACTAGCCGACAATGAGCAGTTCTTC
cdr3_aa: CASSLAGLADNEQFF

d_call: NA
j_call: TRBJ2-5
v_call: TRBV4-3
clone_size: NA
cdr3_nt: TGCGCCAGCAGCCCAGCCTCCGGGGCGGGCGAGACCCAGTACTTC
cdr3_aa: CASSPASGAGETQYF

d_call: NA
j_call: TRBJ2-7
v_call: TRBV7-2
clone_size: once
cdr3_nt: TGTGCCAGCAGCTTAGTTGAAGGGCTCGAGCAGTACTTC
cdr3_aa: CASSLVEGLEQYF

d_call: TRBD2
j_call: TRBJ2-5
v_call: TRBV7-2
clone_size: NA
cdr3_nt: TGTGCCAGCAGCTACCAGCGGGGGGGGGCCGAGACCCAGTACTTC
cdr3_aa: CASSYQRGGAETQYF

d_call: NA
j_call: TRBJ1-1
v_call: TRBV2
clone_size: few
cdr3_nt: TGTGCCAGCAGTACAACAGGGCGGACTGAAGCTTTCTTT
cdr3_aa: CASSTTGRTEAFF

d_call: TRBD2
j_call: TRBJ2-2
v_call: TRBV5-1
clone_size: once
cdr3_nt: TGCGCCAGCAGGATAAGCGGGGCGCGGGCCGGGGAGCTGTTTTTT
cdr3_aa: CASRISGARAGELFF

d_call: NA
j_call: TRBJ2-2
v_call: TRBV7-2
clone_size: NA
cdr3_nt: TGTGCCAGCAGCCAAAGCGGTACCGGGGAGCTGTTTTTT
cdr3_aa: CASSQSGTGELFF

d_call: TRBD1
j_call: TRBJ1-4
v_call: TRBV10-3
clone_size: once
cdr3_nt: TGTGCCATCAGCGCGACAGGGGGCGAAGGGACAACCGGAAAACTGTTTTTT
cdr3_aa: CAISATGGEGTTGKLFF

d_call: TRBD2
j_call: TRBJ2-2
v_call: TRBV7-2
clone_size: NA
cdr3_nt: TGTGCCAGCAGCTTACGACTAGCGGTGAACACCGGGGAGCTGTTTTTT
cdr3_aa: CASSLRLAVNTGELFF

d_call: TRBD2
j_call: TRBJ2-1
v_call: TRBV6-6
clone_size: NA
cdr3_nt: TGTGCCAGCACTGGCGGGAGTTTCTACAATGAGCAGTTCTTC
cdr3_aa: CASTGGSFYNEQFF

d_call: TRBD2
j_call: TRBJ2-7
v_call: TRBV7-8
clone_size: once
cdr3_nt: TGTGCCAGCAGCTTAGGGACTAGCTGGTCCTACGAGCAGTACTTC
cdr3_aa: CASSLGTSWSYEQYF

d_call: TRBD1
j_call: TRBJ2-7
v_call: TRBV7-2
clone_size: NA
cdr3_nt: TGTGCCAGCAGCACAACAAGGACAGGGACCTACGAGCAGTACTTC
cdr3_aa: CASSTTRTGTYEQYF

d_call: TRBD1
j_call: TRBJ1-1
v_call: TRBV9
clone_size: NA
cdr3_nt: TGTGCCAGCGGCGGTCCCGGGACAGGGTTCGTGAACACTGAAGCTTTCTTT
cdr3_aa: CASGGPGTGFVNTEAFF

d_call: NA
j_call: TRBJ1-6
v_call: TRBV2
clone_size: NA
cdr3_nt: TGTGCCAGCATGGAAGGGGCAGAGTATAATTCACCCCTCCACTTT
cdr3_aa: CASMEGAEYNSPLHF

d_call: TRBD1
j_call: TRBJ1-1
v_call: TRBV10-2
clone_size: NA
cdr3_nt: TGCGCCACCAACAGACAGGGCCTGAACACTGAAGCTTTCTTT
cdr3_aa: CATNRQGLNTEAFF

d_call: NA
j_call: TRBJ1-1
v_call: TRBV7-2
clone_size: NA
cdr3_nt: TGTGCCAGCAGGTCAGGGCCCATGAACACTGAAGCTTTCTTT
cdr3_aa: CASRSGPMNTEAFF

d_call: NA
j_call: TRBJ2-2
v_call: TRBV9
clone_size: NA
cdr3_nt: TGTGCCAGCAGCGTAGGGGCCAGTGCGGGCCCGAACACCGGGGAGCTGTTTTTT
cdr3_aa: CASSVGASAGPNTGELFF

d_call: NA
j_call: TRBJ2-1
v_call: TRBV18
clone_size: NA
cdr3_nt: TGTGCCAGCTCACCACTAAGGGAGGACAATGAGCAGTTCTTC
cdr3_aa: CASSPLREDNEQFF

d_call: NA
j_call: TRBJ1-4
v_call: TRBV7-9
clone_size: NA
cdr3_nt: TGTGCCAGCACCCCGACTGAGACAACTAATGAAAAACTGTTTTTT
cdr3_aa: CASTPTETTNEKLFF

d_call: NA
j_call: TRBJ1-5
v_call: TRBV7-9
clone_size: NA
cdr3_nt: TGTGCCAGCAGCTTTTGGGACACTGATCAGCCCCAGCATTTT
cdr3_aa: CASSFWDTDQPQHF

d_call: TRBD2
j_call: TRBJ2-7
v_call: TRBV11-2
clone_size: NA
cdr3_nt: TGTGCCAGCAGCATCCTAGCGGAGGTCACGTCTGCCTACGAGCAGTACTTC
cdr3_aa: CASSILAEVTSAYEQYF

d_call: NA
j_call: TRBJ2-7
v_call: TRBV28
clone_size: NA
cdr3_nt: TGTGCCAGCAGCCTGGCTGTCGAGCAGTACTTC
cdr3_aa: CASSLAVEQYF

d_call: NA
j_call: TRBJ1-2
v_call: TRBV10-3
clone_size: NA
cdr3_nt: TGTGCCTCCCAGCGCGGGGCGGACTATGGCTACACCTTC
cdr3_aa: CASQRGADYGYTF

d_call: TRBD2
j_call: TRBJ2-5
v_call: TRBV6-5
clone_size: NA
cdr3_nt: TGTGCCAGCAGTTACTCGAGCTCCCTAGCGGGGAGTACCCAGTACTTC
cdr3_aa: CASSYSSSLAGSTQYF

d_call: NA
j_call: TRBJ1-5
v_call: TRBV5-5
clone_size: once
cdr3_nt: TGTGCCAGCAGCTTTTCAACCCGTGTGAGGCCCCAGCATTTT
cdr3_aa: CASSFSTRVRPQHF

d_call: TRBD1
j_call: TRBJ2-7
v_call: TRBV4-3
clone_size: NA
cdr3_nt: TGCGCCAGCAGCCAAGGTTCGACAGGGTTCTCCTACGAGCAGTACTTC
cdr3_aa: CASSQGSTGFSYEQYF

d_call: NA
j_call: TRBJ2-5
v_call: TRBV4-1
clone_size: NA
cdr3_nt: TGCGCCAGCAGCCAAGATCGGGGGCGAGGGTTTGGGGAGACCCAGTACTTC
cdr3_aa: CASSQDRGRGFGETQYF

d_call: TRBD2
j_call: TRBJ2-3
v_call: TRBV4-2
clone_size: NA
cdr3_nt: TGTGCCAGCAGCCAAGGACTAGCGGGGGCAGATACGCAGTATTTT
cdr3_aa: CASSQGLAGADTQYF

d_call: TRBD1
j_call: TRBJ2-3
v_call: TRBV29-1
clone_size: NA
cdr3_nt: TGCAGCGCCCCGCGGGGGACAGGGCATCGGCAGTATTTT
cdr3_aa: CSAPRGTGHRQYF

d_call: NA
j_call: TRBJ1-2
v_call: TRBV7-9
clone_size: NA
cdr3_nt: TGTGCCAGCAGCTTTATCGGGATTCGCTATGGCTACACCTTC
cdr3_aa: CASSFIGIRYGYTF

d_call: NA
j_call: TRBJ2-5
v_call: TRBV4-2
clone_size: NA
cdr3_nt: TGTGCCAGCAGCCAAGAGGGGGCCCAAGAGACCCAGTACTTC
cdr3_aa: CASSQEGAQETQYF

d_call: NA
j_call: TRBJ2-7
v_call: TRBV7-9
clone_size: NA
cdr3_nt: TGTGCCAGCCTAAGTACCAAGGCCGAGCAGTACTTC
cdr3_aa: CASLSTKAEQYF

d_call: TRBD1
j_call: TRBJ2-3
v_call: TRBV10-3
clone_size: NA
cdr3_nt: TGTGCCATGACAGGGGGTTACACAGATACGCAGTATTTT
cdr3_aa: CAMTGGYTDTQYF

d_call: TRBD1
j_call: TRBJ1-2
v_call: TRBV19
clone_size: NA
cdr3_nt: TGTGCCAGTAGCCCCCTGACTGAACAGGGGGCGCGCTATGGCTACACCTTC
cdr3_aa: CASSPLTEQGARYGYTF

d_call: NA
j_call: TRBJ1-1
v_call: TRBV5-6
clone_size: NA
cdr3_nt: TGTGCCAGCAGCGTCGGGAACACTGAAGCTTTCTTT
cdr3_aa: CASSVGNTEAFF

d_call: NA
j_call: TRBJ2-7
v_call: TRBV27
clone_size: once
cdr3_nt: TGTGCCAGCAGCCAGACAGGCTCCTACGAGCAGTACTTC
cdr3_aa: CASSQTGSYEQYF

d_call: NA
j_call: TRBJ1-2
v_call: TRBV7-9
clone_size: NA
cdr3_nt: TGTGCCAGCAGCCGGTCGGGGGGCTACACCTTC
cdr3_aa: CASSRSGGYTF

d_call: NA
j_call: TRBJ2-5
v_call: TRBV5-1
clone_size: NA
cdr3_nt: TGCGCCAGCAGCTCAGGACAGTTAGAGACCCAGTACTTC
cdr3_aa: CASSSGQLETQYF

d_call: NA
j_call: TRBJ1-5
v_call: TRBV2
clone_size: NA
cdr3_nt: TGTGCCAGCACCCGGGAGTGGAATCAGCCCCAGCATTTT
cdr3_aa: CASTREWNQPQHF

d_call: TRBD2
j_call: TRBJ2-3
v_call: TRBV11-2
clone_size: NA
cdr3_nt: TGTGCCAGCAGCTTGGCGCTAGCGGGCGCAACGCAGTATTTT
cdr3_aa: CASSLALAGATQYF

d_call: NA
j_call: TRBJ2-7
v_call: TRBV5-4
clone_size: NA
cdr3_nt: TGTGCCAGCAGCTATAACGGACAGACGACCTACGAGCAGTACTTC
cdr3_aa: CASSYNGQTTYEQYF

d_call: NA
j_call: TRBJ2-7
v_call: TRBV6-5
clone_size: NA
cdr3_nt: TGTGCCAGCAGTTACTCGATGAATCCCCGACGGGAGTACTTC
cdr3_aa: CASSYSMNPRREYF

d_call: NA
j_call: TRBJ2-7
v_call: TRBV6-6
clone_size: NA
cdr3_nt: TGTGCCAGCGGGAACCGACGGAGTACATCCTACGAGCAGTACTTC
cdr3_aa: CASGNRRSTSYEQYF

d_call: NA
j_call: TRBJ2-2
v_call: TRBV7-2
clone_size: NA
cdr3_nt: TGTGCCAGCAGCCGATCCCACACCGGGGAGCTGTTTTTT
cdr3_aa: CASSRSHTGELFF

d_call: NA
j_call: TRBJ2-7
v_call: TRBV7-2
clone_size: NA
cdr3_nt: TGTGCCAGCAGCTTGGGGGTAGGCGAGCAGTACTTC
cdr3_aa: CASSLGVGEQYF

d_call: TRBD2
j_call: TRBJ2-5
v_call: TRBV2
clone_size: NA
cdr3_nt: TGTGCCAGCAGTGAAGGACTAGCGGGGGATAGAGAGACCCAGTACTTC
cdr3_aa: CASSEGLAGDRETQYF

d_call: NA
j_call: TRBJ1-6
v_call: TRBV2
clone_size: NA
cdr3_nt: TGTGCCAGCATTGGGACCAACAATTCACCCCTCCACTTT
cdr3_aa: CASIGTNNSPLHF

d_call: NA
j_call: TRBJ1-1
v_call: TRBV9
clone_size: NA
cdr3_nt: TGTGCCAGCAGCGTAGTAGAGGCCGGGGGAGCTTTCTTT
cdr3_aa: CASSVVEAGGAFF

d_call: NA
j_call: TRBJ2-7
v_call: TRBV7-2
clone_size: NA
cdr3_nt: TGTGCCAGCAGCTTATTTTCAGGCGAGCAGTACTTC
cdr3_aa: CASSLFSGEQYF

d_call: NA
j_call: TRBJ2-7
v_call: TRBV9
clone_size: NA
cdr3_nt: TGTGCCAGCAGCGTAGATCTGGGGGCGCGGTACGAGCAGTACTTC
cdr3_aa: CASSVDLGARYEQYF

d_call: TRBD2
j_call: TRBJ2-5
v_call: TRBV5-1
clone_size: NA
cdr3_nt: TGCGCCAGCAGCCCAACAGTCACTAGCGGGGGGGCCGTGGAGACCCAGTACTTC
cdr3_aa: CASSPTVTSGGAVETQYF

d_call: NA
j_call: TRBJ2-1
v_call: TRBV5-5
clone_size: NA
cdr3_nt: TGTGCCAGCAGCTTGGCCGCAGGGGACGGGGTTTACAATGAGCAGTTCTTC
cdr3_aa: CASSLAAGDGVYNEQFF

d_call: NA
j_call: TRBJ2-7
v_call: TRBV4-1
clone_size: NA
cdr3_nt: TGCGCCAGCAGCCTCAGGGACGGGTACGAGCAGTACTTC
cdr3_aa: CASSLRDGYEQYF

d_call: NA
j_call: TRBJ1-1
v_call: TRBV6-6
clone_size: NA
cdr3_nt: TGTGCCAGCAGCGGGACCTCTTTCTTTCAAGCTTTCTTT
cdr3_aa: CASSGTSFFQAFF

d_call: NA
j_call: TRBJ2-7
v_call: TRBV6-5
clone_size: NA
cdr3_nt: TGTGCCAGCAGTTACTCGACGGGGGAAACCCCCTACGAGCAGTACTTC
cdr3_aa: CASSYSTGETPYEQYF